This T cell receptor (beta chain) was recorded in a study of blood T cell repertoires in COVID-19. Across the whole study: Spain, Italy and the United States supplied samples that represented acute and convalescent COVID-19. The cDNA or gDNA used as material had been derived from T cells, B-cell-depleted T cells, or PBMCs.

V lost 5 bases, J lost 6 bases, and 14 bases stayed unmatched. The CDR3 is 18 amino acids. The germline CDR1 and CDR2 sequences are SGHTA and FQGTGA. The authors' processing: Estimation of nucleated cell counts was performed using reference gene primer amplification. TCRdb's copy holds only in-frame clones and misses some; the assay was immunoSEQ multiplex PCR. The V and J calls and the clone size are those of that table, but D and trimming were determined from the DNA. The sample consists of 150,000 to 200,000 clones, approximately 87% of them appearing once. The chain has TRBV7-3 and TRBJ2-1; 12 bases agree with TRBD2. Source material: peripheral blood. The receptor's source is an older woman with COVID-19, enrolled during active disease. This CDR3 is CASSLRSFASGRGNEQFF. In nucleotides, the CDR3 is TGTGCCAGCAGCCTGCGTTCCTTCGCTAGCGGGAGGGGCAATGAGCAGTTCTTC.